This TCR beta chain is drawn from a study of neurological immune-mediated disorders. Points from the study as a whole: According to phylogenetic grouping, one related-CDR3 cluster, a possible signature, contained the repertoires of 18 of 34 multiple sclerosis patients. No CDR3 amino acid sequences recurred among expanded clones across subjects, suggesting private repertoires in all groups.

Unsorted libraries were prepared from 2 million PBMCs held at -80 C. The cDNA came from 5'RACE, which used 10-nucleotide random UMIs. One entry per CDR3 protein results from TCRdb running MiXCR on the 5' RACE reads. Among roughly 66,000 distinct CDR3 sequences listed, approximately 5% were seen once. With regard to this clonotype: The antigen remains unidentified.

Trimming shortened V by 6 bases and J by 6 bases, and 10 bases separated the two germline ends. Germline V gene lookup returns CDR1 DFQATT and CDR2 SNEGSKA (reference sequence). The CDR3 runs to 11 residues. Sequencing was done on a sample of PBMCs. This TCR was recovered from a woman aged 65 to 85 with multiple sclerosis. The V and J genes are TRBV20-1 and TRBJ2-3; D is unclear. The CDR3 sequence is CSAMLQDTQYF. DNA of the CDR3: TGCAGTGCCATGCTGCAGGATACGCAGTATTTT.